Following are 15 T cell receptor beta chains from one sample sequenced in a study of OX40 agonist ivuxolimab in advanced cancers. Libraries were prepared by immunoSEQ multiplex PCR; TCRdb keeps only in-frame clonotypes and omits some of them. The sample consists of approximately 58,000 clones, roughly nine tenths of them appearing once. The sequences come from CD4+ or CD8+ T cells sorted from blood, collected in a trial of the OX40 agonist ivuxolimab. These receptors came from an adult with an advanced solid tumor such as melanoma, head and neck, liver or kidney cancer.

J is TRBJ1-2 and V is TRBV30; no clear D. CDR1 and CDR2 (germline): GTSNPN, SVGIG (reference sequence). The V end was cut by 1 base, the J end by 2 bases, with 11 bases between. The CDR3 sequence is 14 residues long. Here the CDR3 DNA reads TGTGCCTGGAGTGCCTCCGGGGTAAACTATGGCTACACCTTC. It yields the protein CAWSASGVNYGYTF.

The rearrangement uses TRBV5-6 and TRBJ2-3; 9 bases line up with TRBD2. The CDR3 has 15 residues. With 2 bases clipped from V and 12 bases from J, the junction kept 13 bases outside the gene matches. Per germline, CDR1 SGHDT and CDR2 YYEEEE. As DNA, the CDR3 is TGTGCCAGCAGCTTCCGGCCAGCGGGAGGACAATCTCAGTATTTT. Translation gives CASSFRPAGGQSQYF.

This clone appeared once. The gene calls are TRBV30 and TRBJ2-4; D gene uncertain. V was trimmed by 2 bases and J by 3 bases, leaving 11 bases between them. Germline-derived CDR1 and CDR2 are GTSNPN and SVGIG (reference sequence). The CDR3 runs 14 residues. CDR3: CAWSNGLGKNIQYF. The DNA for the CDR3 is TGTGCCTGGAGTAACGGTCTAGGCAAAAACATTCAGTACTTC. The full variable domain, in which reference TRBV30 and TRBJ2-4 provide the parts outside the CDR3, is SQTIHQWPATLVQPVGSPLSLECTVEGTSNPNLYWYRQAAGRGLQLLFYSVGIGQISSEVPQNLSASRPQDRQFILSSKKLLLSDSGFYLCAWSNGLGKNIQYFGAGTRLSVL.

V and J are TRBV29-1 and TRBJ2-7; 11 bases agree with TRBD2. The J segment lost 3 bases and the V segment lost 7 bases, leaving 2 bases of the junction unmatched. The CDR3 sequence is 12 residues long. Germline CDR1 SQVTM, CDR2 ANQGSEA. In DNA, the CDR3 is TGCAGCGCCGGGACTAGCGGCTACGAGCAGTACTTC. This gives the protein CSAGTSGYEQYF.

V is TRBV7-2 and J is TRBJ1-1; D gene unclear. V was clipped by 5 bases and J by 1 base, with 14 bases between them. Germline values: CDR1 SGHTA, CDR2 FQGNSA. The CDR3 has 15 amino acids. The CDR3 here is CASSPALQRNTEAFF. As DNA, the CDR3 is TGTGCCAGCAGCCCTGCCTTGCAACGGAACACTGAAGCTTTCTTT.

The chain couples TRBV6-6 to TRBJ1-6; D perhaps matches TRBD1 (6 bases). Germline V lookup: CDR1 MNHNY, CDR2 SVGAGI (reference sequence). The V gene lost 6 bases and the J gene lost 7 bases, with 16 bases spanning the gap. There are 15 residues in the CDR3. The DNA for the CDR3 is TGTGCCAGCAGGAATAGACAGGAGGGGAATTCACCCCTCCACTTT. Encoded protein: CASRNRQEGNSPLHF.

The chain links TRBV28 to TRBJ2-5; D possibly corresponds to TRBD2 (5 bases). V was shortened by 3 bases and J by 5 bases, with 16 bases between the two germline ends. The length of the CDR3 is 15 residues. Germline loops: CDR1 MDHEN, CDR2 SYDVKM. The CDR3: CASSLGGQVRETQYF. CDR3 coding DNA: TGTGCCAGCAGTTTGGGCGGGCAGGTGAGGGAGACCCAGTACTTC.

The V gene is TRBV7-2, the J gene TRBJ2-2; a weak D match, TRBD2 (5 bases). Germline V gene sequence: CDR1 SGHTA, CDR2 FQGNSA. This CDR3 contains 15 residues. Deletions cut 4 bases from V and 6 bases from J, with 15 bases between. The CDR3 DNA reads as TGTGCCAGCAGCTACTTTGGATCGCGGGCCGGGGAGCTGTTTTTT. Translating it yields CASSYFGSRAGELFF.

This chain uses TRBV28 with TRBJ2-7, with D perhaps matching TRBD2 (6 bases). The V gene lost 4 bases and the J gene lost 5 bases, with 15 bases spanning the gap. This CDR3 comprises 14 residues. Germline CDR1 reads MDHEN; CDR2 reads SYDVKM. The CDR3 loop is CASSSSRTIHEQYF. CDR3 sequence (DNA): TGTGCCAGCAGTTCTTCAAGGACTATCCACGAGCAGTACTTC.

The CDR3 sequence: CASSRLGLERNEQFF. The CDR3 bases are TGTGCCAGCAGCCGGCTAGGACTAGAACGCAATGAGCAGTTCTTC. The rearrangement links TRBV14 to TRBJ2-1; the match to TRBD2 covers 7 bases. There are 15 residues in the CDR3. The V and J ends lost 4 bases and 6 bases, in that order; junction bases with no gene match: 9. In germline, CDR1 is SGHDN, CDR2 FVKESK.

The chain has TRBV19 and TRBJ2-5; 11 bases agree with TRBD1. V gave up 1 base and J gave up 6 bases; unmatched junction bases: 7. The CDR3 length is 16 residues. CDR1 is LNHDA, CDR2 SQIVND, per germline (reference sequence). DNA of the CDR3: TGTGCCAGTAGTATAGCGGGGACAGGGGGGCTCAAGACCCAGTACTTC. The encoded protein is CASSIAGTGGLKTQYF.

The genes are TRBV2 and TRBJ1-1; 9 bases are shared with TRBD1. This CDR3 is built from 16 residues. V lost 6 bases and J lost 4; bases outside the gene matches: 12. CDR1 and CDR2 from the germline V gene are SNHLY and FYNNEI. In DNA form, the CDR3 reads TGTGCCAGCAGCCACCGGGACAGGGCTGTCGTCACTGAAGCTTTCTTT. Translated: CASSHRDRAVVTEAFF.

The V call is TRBV25-1, the J call TRBJ1-3; tentative D call: TRBD1 (6 bases). With 2 bases removed from V and 0 bases from J, the gap between germline ends came to 8 bases. CDR3 length equals 15 residues. The germline CDR1 and CDR2 sequences are MGHDK and SYGVNS. CDR3 in DNA: TGTGCCAGCAGTGAACCCAGGGGCTCTGGAAACACCATATATTTT. Amino acids: CASSEPRGSGNTIYF.

CDR3 loop: CASSFGTGVPLNTGELFF. Here the CDR3 DNA reads TGTGCCAGCAGTTTCGGTACAGGGGTCCCGCTGAACACCGGGGAGCTGTTTTTT. V is TRBV27 and J is TRBJ2-2; 7 bases line up with TRBD1. Germline assignment: CDR1 MNHEY and CDR2 SMNVEV (reference sequence). The CDR3 is 18 residues long. The V gene end was trimmed by 3 bases and the J gene end by 1 base; junction bases not matched to a gene: 11.

The chain has TRBV19 and TRBJ1-4, with a weak D call TRBD1 (6 bases). The CDR3 spans 12 residues. Trimming removed 7 bases at V and 8 bases at J, with 11 bases between. The germline gives CDR1 LNHDA, CDR2 SQIVND (reference sequence). The CDR3 region is CASKGGQEKLFF. The DNA for the CDR3 is TGTGCCAGTAAGGGGGGTCAGGAAAAACTGTTTTTT.